The sequence of this T cell receptor beta chain was determined in a study of blood T cell repertoires in COVID-19. Study-level background: The study drew acute and convalescent COVID-19 samples from the United States, Italy and Spain. From T cells, B-cell-depleted T cells, or PBMCs came the material, which was cDNA or gDNA.

Trimming took off 3 bases at V and 11 bases at J, with 16 bases between the two ends. The germline gives CDR1 SNHLY, CDR2 FYNNEI. The CDR3 spans 13 residues. Per the original data handling: Estimated nucleated cell counts came from reference gene primer amplification. This table comes from immunoSEQ multiplex PCR, and its TCRdb copy is limited to in-frame clones, with some not included. D and trimming come from the DNA, and the V and J calls and clone size come from that table. The sample yields around 140,000 clones, around 80% seen once. The rearrangement joins TRBV2 to TRBJ1-1; perhaps TRBD1 as D (5 bases). The receptor comes from a man aged 45 to 65 with acute or convalescent COVID-19. Sequenced sample: peripheral blood. CDR3 in amino acids: CASSEGGGREAFF. The CDR3 region has the DNA TGTGCCAGCAGTGAGGGGGGTGGGAGAGAGGCTTTCTTT.